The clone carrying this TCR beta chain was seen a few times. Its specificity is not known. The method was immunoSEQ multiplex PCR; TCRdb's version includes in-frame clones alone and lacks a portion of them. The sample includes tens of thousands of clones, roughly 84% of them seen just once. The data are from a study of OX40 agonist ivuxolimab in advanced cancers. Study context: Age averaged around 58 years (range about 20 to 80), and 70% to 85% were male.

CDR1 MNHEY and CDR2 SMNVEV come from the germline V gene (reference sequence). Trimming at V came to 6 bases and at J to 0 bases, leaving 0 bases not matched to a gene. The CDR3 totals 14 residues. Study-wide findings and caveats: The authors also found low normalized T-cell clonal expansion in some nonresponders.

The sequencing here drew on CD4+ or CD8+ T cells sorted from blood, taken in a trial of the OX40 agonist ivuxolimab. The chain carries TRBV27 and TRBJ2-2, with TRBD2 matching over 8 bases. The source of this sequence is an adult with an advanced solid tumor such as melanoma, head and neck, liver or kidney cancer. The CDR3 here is CASRGLANTGELFF. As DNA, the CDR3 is TGTGCCAGCAGGGGACTAGCGAACACCGGGGAGCTGTTTTTT.